This T cell receptor beta chain was identified in a study of cytomegalovirus exposure and HLA in healthy donors. Background on the study: The roughly 670 first-cohort repertoires shared a platform with the 110 or so validation repertoires, as reported in a later analysis. Whole-study findings and limits: A few CMV-associated chains were confirmed in vitro to be specific for CMV antigens. TCR beta chains numbering approximately 150 were designated cytomegalovirus-associated. While the bulk of TCR sequences proved rare, some public TCRs turned up in many donors.

The table lists this clone with a count of one. Its antigen is as yet unknown. Produced via immunoSEQ multiplex PCR; TCRdb's table is partial and in-frame only. The table has 150,000 to 200,000 clones, around 96% seen once. Germline V gene sequence: CDR1 SQVTM, CDR2 ANQGSEA. CDR3 size: 11 residues. This clonotype originated in a young woman in good health and CMV-seronegative. The sequenced material came from PBMCs. The chain joins TRBV29-1 to TRBJ1-2, with D possibly being TRBD1 (5 bases). Here the CDR3 DNA reads TGCGGCGGAGCAGGGAACTATGGCTACACCTTC. Residues: CGGAGNYGYTF.